Following are 16 T cell receptor beta chains from one sample sequenced in a study of blood T cell repertoires in COVID-19. The table came from immunoSEQ multiplex PCR; TCRdb's copy has only in-frame clones and leaves some out. This table holds 75,000 to 95,000 clones, 80% found once. Sequenced material: peripheral blood. These receptors all stem from a middle-aged woman with active or convalescent COVID-19.

This clone was seen at least ten times. The chain has TRBV14 and TRBJ2-5; D is perhaps TRBD1 (5 bases). This CDR3 comprises 19 residues. V dropped 0 bases and J dropped 2 bases, with 22 bases sitting between them. The V gene's germline CDR1 is SGHDN and CDR2 FVKESK. The CDR3 here is CASSQEWSPYRFQQETQYF. The CDR3 DNA reads TGTGCCAGCAGCCAAGAGTGGTCTCCTTACAGGTTCCAACAAGAGACCCAGTACTTC.

The V call is TRBV3-1 (or the pseudogene TRBV3-2), the J call TRBJ2-1, with 14 positions matching TRBD2. CDR1 and CDR2 from the germline V gene are LGHDT and YNNKEL (reference sequence). The CDR3 consists of 16 residues. After removal of 4 bases from V and 8 bases from J, the junction contained 7 bases not matched to a gene. CDR3 sequence reads: CASSPSGLAGGHEQFF. The CDR3 nucleotides read TGTGCCAGCAGCCCCTCAGGACTAGCGGGAGGCCATGAGCAGTTCTTC.

The chain employs TRBV6-5 and TRBJ1-5, with D hard to call. V was cut by 0 bases and J by 4 bases, with 4 bases left in between. The CDR3 has 13 amino acids. Germline loops: CDR1 MNHEY, CDR2 SVGAGI. The CDR3 DNA follows: TGTGCCAGCAGTTACTCGGCTAATCAGCCCCAGCATTTT. It specifies CASSYSANQPQHF.

This clone appeared once. This chain connects TRBV28 to TRBJ2-3; TRBD2 matches 12 bases. The trim removed 5 bases at V and 7 bases at J, leaving 7 bases unmatched. From germline, CDR1 is MDHEN and CDR2 SYDVKM. The CDR3 consists of 15 residues. The chain's CDR3 is CASSVPSGGAHTQYF. The CDR3, as DNA: TGTGCCAGCAGTGTCCCTAGCGGGGGGGCCCATACGCAGTATTTT.

This chain uses TRBV6-1 with TRBJ2-3; D might be TRBD1 (6 bases). V was shortened by 1 base and J by 2 bases, with 13 bases between the two germline ends. Germline-derived CDR1 and CDR2 are MNHNS and SASEGT. This CDR3 is built from 16 residues. CDR3 DNA: TGTGCCAGCAGTGAAGAGGGAGTGGGGGCCACAGATACGCAGTATTTT. This gives the protein CASSEEGVGATDTQYF.

The rearrangement links TRBV5-6 to TRBJ1-1; D gene ambiguous. In germline, CDR1 is SGHDT, CDR2 YYEEEE. The CDR3 is 13 residues long. The V and J ends lost 5 bases and 0 bases respectively, with 8 bases between them. The CDR3 DNA is TGTGCCAGCAGAAGCGGGGTGAACACTGAAGCTTTCTTT. It specifies CASRSGVNTEAFF.

The rearrangement links TRBV5-1 to TRBJ1-2; 7 bases align to TRBD1. Germline loops: CDR1 SGHRS, CDR2 YFSETQ. The CDR3 has 14 residues. With V trimmed by 0 bases and J by 6 bases, 5 bases remained unmatched. The CDR3 protein is CASSLDRGKDGYTF. The CDR3 DNA sequence: TGCGCCAGCAGCTTGGACAGGGGTAAGGATGGCTACACCTTC. Full variable domain (remainder filled in from reference TRBV5-1 and TRBJ1-2): KAGVTQTPRYLIKTRGQQVTLSCSPISGHRSVSWYQQTPGQGLQFLFEYFSETQRNKGNFPGRFSGRQFSNSRSEMNVSTLELGDSALYLCASSLDRGKDGYTFGSGTRLTVV.

This sequence joins TRBV4-1 and TRBJ2-1, with 16 positions matching TRBD2. Germline V gene lookup returns CDR1 MGHRA and CDR2 YSYEKL. V shed 4 bases, J shed 4 bases, and the junction held 7 bases outside the gene matches. The CDR3 length is 18 residues. DNA of the CDR3: TGCGCCAGCAGCCTGGGACTAGCGGGAGGGCCGAGGTACAATGAGCAGTTCTTC. This encodes CASSLGLAGGPRYNEQFF.

V is TRBV28 and J is TRBJ1-2; TRBD1 matches at 7 bases. With 1 base clipped from V and 7 bases from J, the junction kept 15 bases outside the gene matches. Looked up from germline, CDR1 is MDHEN and CDR2 is SYDVKM. The length of the CDR3 is 17 residues. CDR3 region: CASSLYPSGTAEGGYTF. CDR3 nucleotides: TGTGCCAGCAGTTTATACCCTTCTGGGACAGCCGAGGGTGGCTACACCTTC.

The CDR3 DNA reads TGTGCCAGCAGTTATCCGTCGGCGGGAGGGAAGAGCTCCTACGAGCAGTACTTC. Amino acids: CASSYPSAGGKSSYEQYF. This chain links TRBV6-2 or TRBV6-3 with TRBJ2-7; 9 bases align to TRBD2. Looked up from germline, CDR1 is MNHEY and CDR2 is SVGEGT. J gave up 0 bases and V 3 bases, and 12 bases lay outside the gene matches. CDR3 size: 18 residues.

The rearrangement joins TRBV27 to TRBJ1-5, with D unresolved. V was pared by 2 bases and J by 6 bases, with 11 bases between. From germline, CDR1 is MNHEY and CDR2 SMNVEV (reference sequence). The CDR3 has 14 amino acids. The CDR3 is CASSLARGSQPQHF. CDR3 nucleotide sequence: TGTGCCAGCAGTTTAGCCCGAGGATCTCAGCCCCAGCATTTT.

The chain joins TRBV9 to TRBJ2-2; D gene uncertain. With 0 bases removed from V and 4 bases from J, the gap between germline ends came to 7 bases. This CDR3 has 14 amino acids. Germline-derived CDR1 and CDR2 are SGDLS and YYNGEE. CDR3 coding DNA: TGTGCCAGCAGCGTAGCCCAATTCACCGGGGAGCTGTTTTTT. Amino acid sequence: CASSVAQFTGELFF.

The CDR3 DNA sequence: TGTGCCAGCAGTTCCTACTACAGGGGTGATGACGAGCAGTACTTC. Translation: CASSSYYRGDDEQYF. The chain uses TRBV6-2 or TRBV6-3 and TRBJ2-7, with 7 bases identical to TRBD1. V shed 4 bases and J 5 bases; nucleotides not matched to a gene: 11. Germline CDR1 reads MNHEY; CDR2 reads SVGEGT. The CDR3 length is 15 residues.

The rearrangement joins TRBV15 to TRBJ2-1; the D gene is possibly TRBD2 (6 bases). V lost 0 bases, J lost 12 bases, and 15 bases lay in between. Germline-derived CDR1 and CDR2 are LNHNV and YYDKDF (reference sequence). CDR3 length: 14 residues. The CDR3 is CATSRDIIVGGQFF. The CDR3 coding sequence is TGTGCCACCAGCAGAGATATTATTGTGGGGGGGCAGTTCTTC.

The chain is built from TRBV5-1 and TRBJ1-3, with TRBD1 as a possible D gene (5 bases). Germline V gives CDR1 SGHRS, CDR2 YFSETQ. With 0 bases removed from V and 4 bases from J, the gap between germline ends came to 11 bases. CDR3 length equals 15 residues. Here the CDR3 DNA reads TGCGCCAGCAGCTTGGGCAGGGCGAGCGGAAACACCATATATTTT. Translation: CASSLGRASGNTIYF.

This clone has more than one count but fewer than ten. The V call is TRBV5-6, the J call TRBJ1-2; unclear D gene. There are 11 residues in the CDR3. Germline values: CDR1 SGHDT, CDR2 YYEEEE. V was clipped by 0 bases and J by 8 bases, with 5 bases between them. Written as DNA, the CDR3 is TGTGCCAGCAGCTTGGGGCACGGCTACACCTTC. It codes for CASSLGHGYTF.